These T cell receptor beta chains were read from a single sample in a study of blood T cell repertoires in COVID-19. Libraries were prepared by immunoSEQ multiplex PCR; TCRdb keeps only in-frame clonotypes and omits some of them. Among some 200,000 clones listed, about 86% were seen once. What was sequenced was peripheral blood. These receptors were taken from a woman in her sixties or seventies with acute or convalescent COVID-19. The CDR3 runs from the conserved cysteine through the conserved F or W. Each record gives: V gene, J gene, D gene, clone size, CDR3 protein, CDR3 DNA. The D gene is left open where the match is weak. Expanded clones get a size class; other rows say once, few or many, or leave the size out.

V gene: TRBV9; J gene: TRBJ1-1; D gene: -; clone size: -; CDR3 protein: CASSEFPGLNEAFF; CDR3 DNA: TGTGCCAGCAGCGAATTCCCAGGGCTTAATGAAGCTTTCTTT
V gene: TRBV9; J gene: TRBJ1-4; D gene: TRBD1; clone size: -; CDR3 protein: CASSVGTGGNEKLFF; CDR3 DNA: TGTGCCAGCAGCGTAGGAACAGGGGGAAATGAAAAACTGTTTTTT
V gene: TRBV4-3; J gene: TRBJ1-1; D gene: -; clone size: -; CDR3 protein: CASSERRNTEAFF; CDR3 DNA: TGCGCCAGCAGCGAGAGGAGAAACACTGAAGCTTTCTTT
V gene: TRBV19; J gene: TRBJ1-5; D gene: TRBD1; clone size: -; CDR3 protein: CASSSQGAGSQPQHF; CDR3 DNA: TGTGCCAGTAGTAGCCAGGGGGCCGGATCTCAGCCCCAGCATTTT
V gene: TRBV6-5; J gene: TRBJ2-7; D gene: TRBD1; clone size: -; CDR3 protein: CASRAGTGYYEQYF; CDR3 DNA: TGTGCCAGCAGGGCCGGGACAGGGTACTACGAGCAGTACTTC
V gene: TRBV27; J gene: TRBJ2-7; D gene: -; clone size: -; CDR3 protein: CASGPWPGYEQYF; CDR3 DNA: TGTGCCAGCGGGCCTTGGCCAGGCTACGAGCAGTACTTC
V gene: TRBV15; J gene: TRBJ2-1; D gene: TRBD1; clone size: -; CDR3 protein: CATSRSTGSEGEQFF; CDR3 DNA: TGTGCCACCAGCAGATCGACAGGGTCCGAGGGGGAGCAGTTCTTC
V gene: TRBV3-1/TRBV3-2; J gene: TRBJ2-3; D gene: -; clone size: -; CDR3 protein: CASSRGPIGPDTQYF; CDR3 DNA: TGTGCCAGCAGCCGCGGGCCCATAGGCCCAGATACGCAGTATTTT
V gene: TRBV11-3; J gene: TRBJ2-1; D gene: TRBD2; clone size: -; CDR3 protein: CASSLGAPYSGGLYNEQFF; CDR3 DNA: TGTGCCAGCAGCTTAGGGGCCCCTTATAGCGGGGGGCTCTACAATGAGCAGTTCTTC
V gene: TRBV6-6; J gene: TRBJ1-1; D gene: -; clone size: once; CDR3 protein: CASLGVGTEAFF; CDR3 DNA: TGTGCCAGCCTCGGGGTTGGCACTGAAGCTTTCTTT
V gene: TRBV9; J gene: TRBJ1-1; D gene: -; clone size: -; CDR3 protein: CASSLHTGTEAFF; CDR3 DNA: TGTGCCAGCAGCCTCCACACCGGGACTGAAGCTTTCTTT
V gene: TRBV7-2; J gene: TRBJ1-1; D gene: -; clone size: -; CDR3 protein: CASSLVLLRGGGTEAFF; CDR3 DNA: TGTGCCAGCAGCTTAGTTCTTCTGCGGGGAGGCGGCACTGAAGCTTTCTTT
V gene: TRBV28; J gene: TRBJ1-3; D gene: TRBD1; clone size: -; CDR3 protein: CASNPGTAGNTIYF; CDR3 DNA: TGTGCCAGCAACCCCGGGACAGCTGGAAACACCATATATTTT
V gene: TRBV2; J gene: TRBJ1-1; D gene: -; clone size: -; CDR3 protein: CASSVFVNTEAFF; CDR3 DNA: TGTGCCAGCAGTGTATTTGTGAACACTGAAGCTTTCTTT
V gene: TRBV28; J gene: TRBJ2-1; D gene: TRBD1; clone size: few; CDR3 protein: CASSFLDRVDNEQFF; CDR3 DNA: TGTGCCAGCAGTTTTTTGGACAGGGTCGACAATGAGCAGTTCTTC
V gene: TRBV27; J gene: TRBJ1-1; D gene: -; clone size: -; CDR3 protein: CASSWDWRFIEAFF; CDR3 DNA: TGTGCCAGCAGTTGGGACTGGAGGTTTATTGAAGCTTTCTTT
V gene: TRBV7-8; J gene: TRBJ2-3; D gene: TRBD1; clone size: -; CDR3 protein: CASSPDRGDTQYF; CDR3 DNA: TGTGCCAGCAGCCCGGACAGGGGGGATACGCAGTATTTT
V gene: TRBV11-1; J gene: TRBJ2-3; D gene: -; clone size: once; CDR3 protein: CASSRNRAWQYF; CDR3 DNA: TGTGCCAGCAGCCGTAACAGGGCTTGGCAGTATTTT
V gene: TRBV6-5; J gene: TRBJ1-2; D gene: -; clone size: -; CDR3 protein: CASSPSWVDIYGYTF; CDR3 DNA: TGTGCCAGCAGCCCGAGCTGGGTTGACATCTATGGCTACACCTTC
V gene: TRBV19; J gene: TRBJ2-3; D gene: -; clone size: -; CDR3 protein: CASSIGSGSTDTQYF; CDR3 DNA: TGTGCCAGTAGTATAGGTAGCGGTAGCACAGATACGCAGTATTTT
V gene: TRBV7-3; J gene: TRBJ2-3; D gene: -; clone size: -; CDR3 protein: CASGAGMPPDTQYF; CDR3 DNA: TGTGCCAGCGGAGCAGGGATGCCCCCAGATACGCAGTATTTT
V gene: TRBV27; J gene: TRBJ1-1; D gene: -; clone size: once; CDR3 protein: CASSSSVGTEAFF; CDR3 DNA: TGTGCCAGCAGTTCGAGCGTGGGCACTGAAGCTTTCTTT
V gene: TRBV9; J gene: TRBJ2-1; D gene: TRBD2; clone size: -; CDR3 protein: CASSVAHGGGNEQFF; CDR3 DNA: TGTGCCAGCAGCGTAGCCCACGGGGGGGGCAATGAGCAGTTCTTC
V gene: TRBV7-2; J gene: TRBJ1-1; D gene: -; clone size: -; CDR3 protein: CASSFTGWDTEAFF; CDR3 DNA: TGTGCCAGCAGCTTTACGGGGTGGGACACTGAAGCTTTCTTT
V gene: TRBV7-2; J gene: TRBJ1-4; D gene: -; clone size: once; CDR3 protein: CASSLLGQSNEKLFF; CDR3 DNA: TGTGCCAGCAGCTTATTAGGACAGTCGAATGAAAAACTGTTTTTT
V gene: TRBV7-8; J gene: TRBJ1-2; D gene: -; clone size: few; CDR3 protein: CASSRALWGGYTF; CDR3 DNA: TGTGCCAGCAGCCGTGCACTTTGGGGCGGCTACACCTTC
V gene: TRBV28; J gene: TRBJ1-3; D gene: -; clone size: -; CDR3 protein: CASRWAVSGNTIYF; CDR3 DNA: TGTGCCAGCCGCTGGGCAGTCTCTGGAAACACCATATATTTT
V gene: TRBV7-9; J gene: TRBJ2-6; D gene: TRBD2; clone size: -; CDR3 protein: CASLGLAGPPGANVLTF; CDR3 DNA: TGTGCCAGCCTGGGACTAGCGGGGCCGCCTGGGGCCAACGTCCTGACTTTC
V gene: TRBV5-1; J gene: TRBJ2-1; D gene: TRBD2; clone size: -; CDR3 protein: CASSLRGTSGGYNEQFF; CDR3 DNA: TGCGCCAGCAGCTTGCGCGGGACTAGCGGGGGCTACAATGAGCAGTTCTTC
V gene: TRBV19; J gene: TRBJ2-3; D gene: TRBD2; clone size: -; CDR3 protein: CASSMVQRGTSGDTQYF; CDR3 DNA: TGTGCCAGTAGTATGGTCCAGCGGGGGACCTCTGGAGATACGCAGTATTTT
V gene: TRBV5-1; J gene: TRBJ1-4; D gene: -; clone size: once; CDR3 protein: CASSLDAGEGEKLFF; CDR3 DNA: TGCGCCAGCAGCTTGGATGCAGGGGAAGGTGAAAAACTGTTTTTT
V gene: TRBV5-1; J gene: TRBJ2-2; D gene: -; clone size: few; CDR3 protein: CASSFQGATGELFF; CDR3 DNA: TGCGCCAGCAGCTTTCAGGGCGCCACCGGGGAGCTGTTTTTT
V gene: TRBV6-6; J gene: TRBJ1-5; D gene: -; clone size: -; CDR3 protein: CASSLNRGQPQHF; CDR3 DNA: TGTGCCAGCAGTCTGAATCGCGGTCAGCCCCAGCATTTT
V gene: TRBV27; J gene: TRBJ1-1; D gene: -; clone size: few; CDR3 protein: CASVKQGQTEAFF; CDR3 DNA: TGTGCCAGCGTAAAACAGGGTCAAACTGAAGCTTTCTTT
V gene: TRBV7-2; J gene: TRBJ2-1; D gene: -; clone size: -; CDR3 protein: CASSLTGRSYNEQFF; CDR3 DNA: TGTGCCAGCAGCTTAACAGGACGCTCCTACAATGAGCAGTTCTTC
V gene: TRBV29-1; J gene: TRBJ1-1; D gene: TRBD1; clone size: -; CDR3 protein: CSVEVRDRGIAAFF; CDR3 DNA: TGCAGCGTTGAAGTCCGGGACAGGGGAATTGCAGCTTTCTTT
V gene: TRBV30; J gene: TRBJ1-3; D gene: TRBD1; clone size: -; CDR3 protein: CAWSSWGTGFGNTIYF; CDR3 DNA: TGTGCCTGGAGTTCCTGGGGGACAGGGTTTGGAAACACCATATATTTT
V gene: TRBV7-2; J gene: TRBJ2-1; D gene: -; clone size: -; CDR3 protein: CASSFLGALSYNEQFF; CDR3 DNA: TGTGCCAGCAGCTTCTTGGGGGCTCTCTCCTACAATGAGCAGTTCTTC
V gene: TRBV6-1; J gene: TRBJ2-1; D gene: TRBD2; clone size: -; CDR3 protein: CASSDFGTSNKNEQFF; CDR3 DNA: TGTGCCAGCAGTGACTTCGGGACTAGCAACAAAAATGAGCAGTTCTTC
V gene: TRBV7-2; J gene: TRBJ1-3; D gene: -; clone size: -; CDR3 protein: CASSTQGSVAGNTIYF; CDR3 DNA: TGTGCCAGCAGCACCCAGGGGAGTGTCGCTGGAAACACCATATATTTT
V gene: TRBV19; J gene: TRBJ2-7; D gene: -; clone size: -; CDR3 protein: CASSRSGQSYEQYF; CDR3 DNA: TGTGCCAGTAGTCGGAGTGGCCAGTCCTACGAGCAGTACTTC
V gene: TRBV7-8; J gene: TRBJ1-3; D gene: TRBD1; clone size: -; CDR3 protein: CASSWRQGTIYF; CDR3 DNA: TGTGCCAGCAGCTGGAGACAGGGAACCATATATTTT
V gene: TRBV12-3/TRBV12-4; J gene: TRBJ1-2; D gene: -; clone size: -; CDR3 protein: CASSSGANYGYTF; CDR3 DNA: TGTGCCAGCAGTTCCGGGGCTAACTATGGCTACACCTTC
V gene: TRBV19; J gene: TRBJ2-3; D gene: -; clone size: -; CDR3 protein: CATTDYTDTQYF; CDR3 DNA: TGTGCCACCACAGACTACACAGATACGCAGTATTTT